Here is one T cell receptor (beta chain) with its context. The same CDR3 can be traced to other DNA sequences in this sample. The entry originates in a study of shared clonotypes between healthy human individuals. Germline V gives CDR1 SGDLS, CDR2 YYNGEE. The CDR3 length is 14 residues. Trimming pared 2 bases from V and 0 bases from J, leaving 6 bases between. Every subset had its genomic DNA shared out evenly among several immunoSEQ plates. Clones were sequenced by immunoSEQ multiplex PCR, and TCRdb holds only the in-frame ones, with some missing. In the table there are 2 million to 2.5 million clones, around 95% of which are singletons.

This receptor was taken from a man between 18 and 35 years old in good health. What was sequenced was naive CD4+ T cells sorted from blood. Subset specified: CD45RA+ positively selected. The chain uses TRBV9 and TRBJ1-3; D uncertain. The CDR3 bases are TGTGCCAGCAGCGTCGGGCTCTCTGGAAACACCATATATTTT. The encoded protein is CASSVGLSGNTIYF.